This is a list of T cell receptor beta chains from one sample in a study of blood T cell repertoires in COVID-19. Assay: immunoSEQ multiplex PCR; the TCRdb copy retains only in-frame clones and omits some. The sample holds about 210,000 clones, roughly nine tenths seen once. Source material: peripheral blood. These receptors were collected from a man aged 30 to 45 with acute or convalescent COVID-19. Each CDR3 is given with its conserved first and last residue. Each record gives: CDR3 length, J gene, V gene, D gene, clone size, CDR3 DNA, CDR3 protein. D genes are given only for firm matches. A row's size may be missing; if present it is once, few, many or a size class.

14,TRBJ1-5,TRBV28,-,-,TGTGCCAGCAGTTACGGGGGTTTTAATCAGCCCCAGCATTTT,CASSYGGFNQPQHF
14,TRBJ1-5,TRBV2,TRBD1,once,TGTGCCAGCAGGACAGGGTCCGGCAATCAGCCCCAGCATTTT,CASRTGSGNQPQHF
16,TRBJ2-3,TRBV7-8,TRBD2,-,TGTGCCAGCAGCCAAACCGGGACTAGTTCATCAGATACGCAGTATTTT,CASSQTGTSSSDTQYF
15,TRBJ1-5,TRBV9,-,-,TGTGCCAGCAGCGGCGGGACCGCTAGCAATCAGCCCCAGCATTTT,CASSGGTASNQPQHF
16,TRBJ2-2,TRBV28,-,-,TGTGCCAGCAGTTTATGGGATAGCGCGAACACCGGGGAGCTGTTTTTT,CASSLWDSANTGELFF
15,TRBJ1-5,TRBV15,-,-,TGTGCCACCAGCGGGGGGGGGAATAGCAATCAGCCCCAGCATTTT,CATSGGGNSNQPQHF
14,TRBJ2-7,TRBV27,-,-,TGTGCCAGCAGTTTAAGGGGACTGAACTACGAGCAGTACTTC,CASSLRGLNYEQYF
12,TRBJ2-1,TRBV15,TRBD1,-,TGTGCCACCAGCAGAGATTTTGGGACAGGATTCTTC,CATSRDFGTGFF
19,TRBJ2-1,TRBV14,TRBD2,-,TGTGCCAGCAGCCAAGATCTAGGACTAGCGGGGAGCTCCTACAATGAGCAGTTCTTC,CASSQDLGLAGSSYNEQFF
12,TRBJ1-1,TRBV29-1,-,-,TGCAGCGTCCGACAGGTGAACACTGAAGCTTTCTTT,CSVRQVNTEAFF
16,TRBJ2-7,TRBV27,TRBD2,once,TGTGCCAGCAGTTTAGAAGGTAGCGGGAGGGCCGGGGAGCAGTACTTC,CASSLEGSGRAGEQYF
16,TRBJ2-7,TRBV13,-,-,TGTGCCAGCAGCTTAGGGCCCCTGGGGGGCTCCTACGAGCAGTACTTC,CASSLGPLGGSYEQYF
16,TRBJ2-5,TRBV11-2,TRBD1,-,TGTGCCAGCAGCTCGTCCGGGGGCAGGGGGCATGAGACCCAGTACTTC,CASSSSGGRGHETQYF
15,TRBJ1-1,TRBV28,-,-,TGTGCCAGCAGTTTGGCGGGGGGGATGAACACTGAAGCTTTCTTT,CASSLAGGMNTEAFF
16,TRBJ2-5,TRBV11-2,TRBD2,-,TGTGCCAGCAGCCCTGTGTGGACTAGCGGGCAAGAGACCCAGTACTTC,CASSPVWTSGQETQYF
18,TRBJ2-5,TRBV28,TRBD1,-,TGTGCCAGCAGTTCCCGGACAGGGGGACTCTCTGTAAAAGAGACCCAGTACTTC,CASSSRTGGLSVKETQYF
16,TRBJ1-2,TRBV2,-,-,TGTGCCAGCAGTGATCTGTTGGAGACAGCCCTTATCGGCTACACCTTC,CASSDLLETALIGYTF
11,TRBJ2-1,TRBV7-9,-,-,TGTGCCAGCAGCCCGTACAATGAGCAGTTCTTC,CASSPYNEQFF
14,TRBJ1-5,TRBV3-1/TRBV3-2,TRBD1,-,TGTGCCAGCAGCCTCGGACAGGGTAGGGAGCCCCAGCATTTT,CASSLGQGREPQHF
14,TRBJ1-1,TRBV5-1,TRBD1,-,TGCGCCAGCAGCCCCGGGACAGCGAACACTGAAGCTTTCTTT,CASSPGTANTEAFF
12,TRBJ1-5,TRBV28,-,-,TGTGCCAGCAGTTATGCGCGTCAGCCCCAGCATTTT,CASSYARQPQHF
15,TRBJ2-7,TRBV10-3,TRBD2,-,TGTGCCATCAGTGGAAGCGGGAGGGCGAACTACGAGCAGTACTTC,CAISGSGRANYEQYF
12,TRBJ1-1,TRBV30,-,-,TGTGCCTGGAATCCCGGGACACCCGAAGCTTTCTTT,CAWNPGTPEAFF
17,TRBJ1-1,TRBV7-6,-,-,TGTGCCAGCAGCTCGTTAGCGGGACGCCTAGACCGGGCTGAAGCTTTCTTT,CASSSLAGRLDRAEAFF
13,TRBJ2-5,TRBV11-3,-,-,TGTGCCAGCAGCTCTCTCAGGGGAGAGACCCAGTACTTC,CASSSLRGETQYF
14,TRBJ1-5,TRBV6-5,-,-,TGTGCCAGCAGGCCGCAGGGGACGGGTCAGCCCCAGCATTTT,CASRPQGTGQPQHF
15,TRBJ1-1,TRBV28,TRBD1,-,TGTGCCAGCAGTCTTCGGGACAGGATAAACACTGAAGCTTTCTTT,CASSLRDRINTEAFF
15,TRBJ2-7,TRBV2,-,-,TGTGCCAGCAACGTAGGAGCTAGGAGCTCCTACGAGCAGTACTTC,CASNVGARSSYEQYF
16,TRBJ2-2,TRBV14,-,-,TGTGCCAGCAGCCGATTCGGGGCGGGGTACACCGGGGAGCTGTTTTTT,CASSRFGAGYTGELFF
16,TRBJ2-7,TRBV6-9,TRBD1,-,TGTGCCAGCAGCGACTCTCAAATAAGGGGGCGGTTACAGCAGTACTTC,CASSDSQIRGRLQQYF
16,TRBJ2-7,TRBV7-2,TRBD2,-,TGTGCCAGCAGCTTGGGGATGGGTAGCGGGAGGTACGAGCAGTACTTC,CASSLGMGSGRYEQYF
14,TRBJ2-5,TRBV6-5,TRBD1,-,TGTGCCAGTGAGGGGGACAGAATTCAAGAGACCCAGTACTTC,CASEGDRIQETQYF
15,TRBJ2-5,TRBV5-4,TRBD1,-,TGTGCCAGCAGCCCGGATGGGGACAGGGCTGAGACCCAGTACTTC,CASSPDGDRAETQYF
17,TRBJ1-1,TRBV7-3,-,-,TGTGCCAGCAGCTTATCCTTGGAACAGGACAAGAACACTGAAGCTTTCTTT,CASSLSLEQDKNTEAFF
14,TRBJ2-7,TRBV4-1,TRBD1,-,TGCGCCAGCAGCCAAGGGACAGGGGTCCACGAGCAGTACTTC,CASSQGTGVHEQYF
15,TRBJ1-1,TRBV25-1,TRBD1,-,TGTGCCAGCACTTCTCCGGGACAGGGTAGCACTGAAGCTTTCTTT,CASTSPGQGSTEAFF
14,TRBJ2-1,TRBV29-1,-,-,TGCAGCGTTGTTGGCCGGAGGTACAACAATGAGCAGTTCTTC,CSVVGRRYNNEQFF
14,TRBJ2-1,TRBV19,-,-,TGTGCCAGTAGTATTACTCCCCCTTCCGGTCACCAATTCTTC,CASSITPPSGHQFF
16,TRBJ1-5,TRBV4-2,TRBD1,-,TGTGCCAGCAGCCAAGAACAGGGGGCAAGCAATCAGCCCCAGCATTTT,CASSQEQGASNQPQHF
17,TRBJ1-6,TRBV10-2,TRBD1,-,TGCGCCAGCAGTGAGTCGAAGCTCGGGACAGGGAGATCACCCCTCCACTTT,CASSESKLGTGRSPLHF
14,TRBJ2-1,TRBV7-2,TRBD1,-,TGTGCCAGCAGCCTACACAGGGGCCTCAATGAGCAGTTCTTC,CASSLHRGLNEQFF
13,TRBJ1-2,TRBV10-1,-,-,TGCGCCAGCAGTGATGGACAGAGCTATGGCTACACCTTC,CASSDGQSYGYTF
15,TRBJ2-7,TRBV3-1/TRBV3-2,TRBD1,-,TGTGCCAGCAGCCAAGGGGTAGGGGGCAGGTACGAGCAGTACTTC,CASSQGVGGRYEQYF
16,TRBJ1-1,TRBV5-6,-,-,TGTGCCAGCAGCGGCTTTTTTTCGGTCGGAGGAACTGAAGCTTTCTTT,CASSGFFSVGGTEAFF
14,TRBJ2-7,TRBV9,-,few,TGTGCCAGCAACCCACTAGGAGGGTCCTACGAGCAGTACTTC,CASNPLGGSYEQYF
13,TRBJ1-2,TRBV2,TRBD1,few,TGTGCCAGCAAGCGACAGGGTGATGATGGCTACACCTTC,CASKRQGDDGYTF
18,TRBJ2-5,TRBV5-1,-,-,TGCGCCAGCAGCCGTAGCGCAGTGCTCCTTACCATACAAGAGACCCAGTACTTC,CASSRSAVLLTIQETQYF
16,TRBJ2-2,TRBV5-1,TRBD2,-,TGCGCCAGCAGCGGATCTAGCGGGATGGGTACCGGGGAGCTGTTTTTT,CASSGSSGMGTGELFF
16,TRBJ1-5,TRBV11-3,TRBD1,once,TGTGCCAGCAGCGAGCCGGGACAGAAAAGCAATCAGCCCCAGCATTTT,CASSEPGQKSNQPQHF
14,TRBJ1-2,TRBV6-5,-,-,TGTGCCAGCAGTTACTCTACGGGGTACTATGGCTACACCTTC,CASSYSTGYYGYTF
15,TRBJ1-5,TRBV10-2,-,once,TGCGCCAGCAGTGAGTCGGGGCAACCTAGAGGAACCCAGCATTTT,CASSESGQPRGTQHF
14,TRBJ2-5,TRBV5-1,-,-,TGCGCCAGCAGCTTGGCCCCGGGACAAGAGACCCAGTACTTC,CASSLAPGQETQYF
13,TRBJ2-2,TRBV27,-,-,TGTGCCAGCAGTCCGTTTTTTGAGAAGGAGCTGTTTTTT,CASSPFFEKELFF
16,TRBJ1-4,TRBV4-1,TRBD1,-,TGCGCCAGCAGCCGACAGGGAACGAGGACTAATGAAAAACTGTTTTTT,CASSRQGTRTNEKLFF
15,TRBJ1-4,TRBV5-1,-,many,TGCGCCAGCAGCTTGGAGGGGAGGACTAATGAAAAACTGTTTTTT,CASSLEGRTNEKLFF
17,TRBJ2-7,TRBV4-1,TRBD2,-,TGCGCCAGCAGCCAGCGGCTAGCGGGAGACTCTTCGTACGAGCAGTACTTC,CASSQRLAGDSSYEQYF
15,TRBJ1-2,TRBV5-1,TRBD1,-,TGCGCCAGCAGCTCGAGGGACAGCCTAACGACTGGCTACACCTTC,CASSSRDSLTTGYTF